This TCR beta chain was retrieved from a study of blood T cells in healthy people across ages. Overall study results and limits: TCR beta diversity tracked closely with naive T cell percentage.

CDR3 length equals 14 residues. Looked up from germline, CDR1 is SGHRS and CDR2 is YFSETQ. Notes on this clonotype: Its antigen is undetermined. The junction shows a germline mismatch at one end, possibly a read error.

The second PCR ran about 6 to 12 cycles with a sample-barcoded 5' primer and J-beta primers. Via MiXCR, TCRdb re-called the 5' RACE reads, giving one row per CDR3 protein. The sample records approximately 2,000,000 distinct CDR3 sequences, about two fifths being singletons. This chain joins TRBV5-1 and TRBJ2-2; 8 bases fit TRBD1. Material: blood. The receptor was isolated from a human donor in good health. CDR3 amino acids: CASSLDRATGELFF. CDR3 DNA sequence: TGTGCCAGCTCACTGGACAGGGCCACCGGGGAGCTGTTTTTT.